This entry describes one T cell receptor beta chain. The CDR3 loop spans 17 amino acids. The ends were cut back, 0 bases at V and 0 bases at J, with 10 bases in the middle. Germline values: CDR1 SGHNT, CDR2 YYREEE (reference sequence). This sample is part of a study of T cell responses to AZD1222 COVID-19 vaccine. Only in-frame clones appear in the TCRdb table, and some are missing; sequencing was by immunoSEQ multiplex PCR. The sample comprises around 210,000 clones, roughly 94% of which are singletons, and around 1.5% rests with the top ten. This specimen was peripheral blood, taken 28 days after the second dose of the MenACWY control vaccine. The chain employs TRBV5-4 and TRBJ2-6; the D is unclear. The TCR comes from an adult who received the MenACWY meningococcal vaccine as a control. The CDR3 loop is CASSLDGFLSGANVLTF. In DNA, the CDR3 is TGTGCCAGCAGCTTGGACGGGTTTCTCTCTGGGGCCAACGTCCTGACTTTC.